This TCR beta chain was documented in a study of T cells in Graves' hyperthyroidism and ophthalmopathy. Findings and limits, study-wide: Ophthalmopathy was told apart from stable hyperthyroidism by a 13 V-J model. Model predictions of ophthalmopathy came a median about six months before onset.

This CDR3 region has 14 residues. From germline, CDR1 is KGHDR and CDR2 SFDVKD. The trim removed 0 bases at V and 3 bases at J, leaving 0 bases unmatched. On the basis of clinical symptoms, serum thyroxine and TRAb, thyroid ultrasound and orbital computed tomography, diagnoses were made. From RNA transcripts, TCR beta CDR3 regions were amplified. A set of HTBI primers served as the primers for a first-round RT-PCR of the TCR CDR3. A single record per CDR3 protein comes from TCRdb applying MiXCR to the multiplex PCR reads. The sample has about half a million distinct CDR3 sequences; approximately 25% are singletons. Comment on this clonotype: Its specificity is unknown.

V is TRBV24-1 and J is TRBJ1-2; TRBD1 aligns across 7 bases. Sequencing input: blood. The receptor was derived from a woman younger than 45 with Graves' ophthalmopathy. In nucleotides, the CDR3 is TGTGCCACCAGTGATTTGACAGGGGACTATGGCTACACCTTC. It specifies CATSDLTGDYGYTF.